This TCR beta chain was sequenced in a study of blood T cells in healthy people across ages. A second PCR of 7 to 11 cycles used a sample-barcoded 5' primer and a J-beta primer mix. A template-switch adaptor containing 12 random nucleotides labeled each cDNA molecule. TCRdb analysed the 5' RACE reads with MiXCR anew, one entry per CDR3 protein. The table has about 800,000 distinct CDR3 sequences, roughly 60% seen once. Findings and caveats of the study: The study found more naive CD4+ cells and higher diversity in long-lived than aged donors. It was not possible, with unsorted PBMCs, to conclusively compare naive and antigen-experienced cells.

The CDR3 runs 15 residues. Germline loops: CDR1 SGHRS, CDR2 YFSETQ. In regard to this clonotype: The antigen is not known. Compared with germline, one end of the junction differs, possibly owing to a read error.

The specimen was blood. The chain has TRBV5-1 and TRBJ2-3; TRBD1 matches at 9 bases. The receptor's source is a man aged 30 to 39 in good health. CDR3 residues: CASSLAGTGTDTQYF. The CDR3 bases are TGTGCCAGCAGCTTAGCTGGGACAGGGACAGATACGCAGTATTTT. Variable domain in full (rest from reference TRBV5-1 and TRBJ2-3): KAGVTQTPRYLIKTRGQQVTLSCSPISGHRSVSWYQQTPGQGLQFLFEYFSETQRNKGNFPGRFSGRQFSNSRSEMNVSTLELGDSALYLCASSLAGTGTDTQYFGPGTRLTVL.